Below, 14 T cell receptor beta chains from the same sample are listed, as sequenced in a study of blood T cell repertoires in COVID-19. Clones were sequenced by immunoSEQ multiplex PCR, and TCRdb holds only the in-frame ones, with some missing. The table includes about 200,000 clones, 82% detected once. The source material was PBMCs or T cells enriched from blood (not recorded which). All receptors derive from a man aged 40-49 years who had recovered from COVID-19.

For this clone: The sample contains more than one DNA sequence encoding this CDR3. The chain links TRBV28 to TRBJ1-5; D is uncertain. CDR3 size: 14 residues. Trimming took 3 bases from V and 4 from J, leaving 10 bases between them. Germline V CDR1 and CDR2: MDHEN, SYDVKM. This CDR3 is CASSLEGRNQPQHF. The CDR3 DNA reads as TGTGCCAGCAGTTTGGAAGGGAGGAATCAGCCCCAGCATTTT.

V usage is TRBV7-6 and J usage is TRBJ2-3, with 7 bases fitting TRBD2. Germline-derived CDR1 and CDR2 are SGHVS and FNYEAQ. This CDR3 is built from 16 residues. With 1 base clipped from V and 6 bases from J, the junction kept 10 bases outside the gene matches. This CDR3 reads CASSLGTRVLLDTQYF. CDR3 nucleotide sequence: TGTGCCAGCAGCTTAGGGACTAGAGTCCTTTTGGATACGCAGTATTTT. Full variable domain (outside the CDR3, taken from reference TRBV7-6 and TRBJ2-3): GAGVSQSPRYKVTKRGQDVALRCDPISGHVSLYWYRQALGQGPEFLTYFNYEAQQDKSGLPNDRFSAERPEGSISTLTIQRTEQRDSAMYRCASSLGTRVLLDTQYFGPGTRLTVL.

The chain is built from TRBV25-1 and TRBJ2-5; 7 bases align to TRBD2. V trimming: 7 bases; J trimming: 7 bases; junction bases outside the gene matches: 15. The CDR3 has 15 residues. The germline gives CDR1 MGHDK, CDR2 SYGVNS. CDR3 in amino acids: CASTESFRGDGTQYF. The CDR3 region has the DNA TGTGCCAGCACCGAGAGTTTTCGGGGGGATGGGACCCAGTACTTC.

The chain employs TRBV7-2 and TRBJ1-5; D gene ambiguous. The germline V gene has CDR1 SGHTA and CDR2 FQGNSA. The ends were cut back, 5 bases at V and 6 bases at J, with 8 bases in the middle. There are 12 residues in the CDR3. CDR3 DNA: TGTGCCAGCAGCCCCAGTGGTCAGCCCCAGCATTTT. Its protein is CASSPSGQPQHF. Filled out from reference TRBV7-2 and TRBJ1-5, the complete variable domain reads GAGVSQSPSNKVTEKGKDVELRCDPISGHTALYWYRQSLGQGLEFLIYFQGNSAPDKSGLPSDRFSAERTGGSVSTLTIQRTQQEDSAVYLCASSPSGQPQHFGDGTRLSIL.

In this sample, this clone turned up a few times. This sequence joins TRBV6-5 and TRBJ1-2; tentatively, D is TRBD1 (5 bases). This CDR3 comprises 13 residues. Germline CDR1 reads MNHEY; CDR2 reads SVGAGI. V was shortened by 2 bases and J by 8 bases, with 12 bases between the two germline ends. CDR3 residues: CASSYPKGEGYTF. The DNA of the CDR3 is TGTGCCAGCAGTTACCCTAAAGGGGAAGGCTACACCTTC.

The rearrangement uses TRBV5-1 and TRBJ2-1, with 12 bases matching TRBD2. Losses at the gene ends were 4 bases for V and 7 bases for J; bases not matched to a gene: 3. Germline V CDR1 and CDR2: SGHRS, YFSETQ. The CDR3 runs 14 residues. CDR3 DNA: TGCGCCAGCAGCCTAGGGACTAGCGGGAATGAGCAGTTCTTC. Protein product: CASSLGTSGNEQFF.

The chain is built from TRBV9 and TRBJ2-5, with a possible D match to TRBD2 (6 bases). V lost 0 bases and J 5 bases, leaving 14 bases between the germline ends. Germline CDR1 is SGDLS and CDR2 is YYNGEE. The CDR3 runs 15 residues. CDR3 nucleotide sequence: TGTGCCAGCAGCGTAGATCGGGGAGGTAGGGAGACCCAGTACTTC. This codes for CASSVDRGGRETQYF.

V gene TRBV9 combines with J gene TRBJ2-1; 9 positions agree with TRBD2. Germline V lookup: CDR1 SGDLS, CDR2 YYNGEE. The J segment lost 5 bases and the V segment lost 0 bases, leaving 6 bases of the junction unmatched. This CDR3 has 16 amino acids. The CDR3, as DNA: TGTGCCAGCAGCGTAGCTGGGCTAGCGGGAAACAATGAGCAGTTCTTC. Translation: CASSVAGLAGNNEQFF.

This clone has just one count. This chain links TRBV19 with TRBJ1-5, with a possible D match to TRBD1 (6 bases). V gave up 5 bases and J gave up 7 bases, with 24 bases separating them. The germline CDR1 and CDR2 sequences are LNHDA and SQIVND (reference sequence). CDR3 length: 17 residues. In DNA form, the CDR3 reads TGTGCCAGTAGTCCCCAGGTGATTTCGACAGGCGGGCAGCCCCAGCATTTT. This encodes CASSPQVISTGGQPQHF.

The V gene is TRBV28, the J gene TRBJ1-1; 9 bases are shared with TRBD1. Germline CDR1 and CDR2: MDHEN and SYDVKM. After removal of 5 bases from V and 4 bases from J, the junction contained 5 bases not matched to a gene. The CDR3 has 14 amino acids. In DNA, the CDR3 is TGTGCCAGCAGTACAGGGGGCTTAGGCACTGAAGCTTTCTTT. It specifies CASSTGGLGTEAFF. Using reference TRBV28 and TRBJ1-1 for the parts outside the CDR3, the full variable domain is DVKVTQSSRYLVKRTGEKVFLECVQDMDHENMFWYRQDPGLGLRLIYFSYDVKMKEKGDIPEGYSVSREKKERFSLILESASTNQTSMYLCASSTGGLGTEAFFGQGTRLTVV.

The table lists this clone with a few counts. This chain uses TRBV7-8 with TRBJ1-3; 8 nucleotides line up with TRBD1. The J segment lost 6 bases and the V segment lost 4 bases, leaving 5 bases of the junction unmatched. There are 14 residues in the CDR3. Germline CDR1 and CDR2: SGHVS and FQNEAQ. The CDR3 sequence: CASSSGTGLNTIYF. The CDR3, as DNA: TGTGCCAGCAGCTCCGGGACAGGTCTAAACACCATATATTTT. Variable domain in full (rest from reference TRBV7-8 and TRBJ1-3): GAGVSQSPRYKVAKRGQDVALRCDPISGHVSLFWYQQALGQGPEFLTYFQNEAQLDKSGLPSDRFFAERPEGSVSTLKIQRTQQEDSAVYLCASSSGTGLNTIYFGEGSWLTVV.

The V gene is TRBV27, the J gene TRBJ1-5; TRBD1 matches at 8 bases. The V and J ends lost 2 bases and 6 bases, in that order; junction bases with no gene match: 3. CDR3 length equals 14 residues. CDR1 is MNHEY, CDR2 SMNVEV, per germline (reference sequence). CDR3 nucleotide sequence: TGTGCCAGCAGTTTAGGACAGGGTGTTCAGCCCCAGCATTTT. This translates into CASSLGQGVQPQHF.

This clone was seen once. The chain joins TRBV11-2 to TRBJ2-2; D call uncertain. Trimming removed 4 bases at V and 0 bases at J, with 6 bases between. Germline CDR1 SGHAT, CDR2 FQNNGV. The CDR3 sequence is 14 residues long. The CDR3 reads CASSYTTNTGELFF. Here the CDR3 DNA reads TGTGCCAGCAGCTATACTACGAACACCGGGGAGCTGTTTTTT.

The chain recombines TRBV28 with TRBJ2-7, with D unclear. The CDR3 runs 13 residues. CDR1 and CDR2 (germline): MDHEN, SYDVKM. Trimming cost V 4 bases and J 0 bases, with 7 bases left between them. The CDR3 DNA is TGTGCCAGCAGTTCCTGGAGCTCCTACGAGCAGTACTTC. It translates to CASSSWSSYEQYF.